This TCR beta chain was sequenced in a study of cytomegalovirus exposure and HLA in healthy donors. For the study at large: Unique TCR beta sequences numbering 117 million came from about 179 million T cells in an earlier analysis.

Study results and limitations: In a later analysis, at a false discovery rate of 0.05, fewer than 20,000 TCR beta sequences matched HLA alleles. Previously analyzed data showed that most TCR beta V segments were productive at a frequency of about 87% or about 30%.

CDR1 SGHAT and CDR2 FQNNGV come from the germline V gene. The CDR3 has 16 residues. The V segment lost 1 base and the J segment 3 bases; nucleotides outside the gene matches: 3. The PCR was carried out with 60 Vbeta primers and 13 Jbeta primers. Repertoires were generated with immunoSEQ multiplex PCR, while TCRdb's copy carries only in-frame clones and drops some. Among roughly 160,000 clones listed, about four fifths were seen once. This clone has just one count. The antigen is not known. This TCR was recovered from a male donor in good health and CMV-seropositive. Sequenced input: PBMCs. The chain is built from TRBV11-2 and TRBJ2-1; 10 bases agree with TRBD2. The CDR3 bases are TGTGCCAGCAGCTTAGCCTGGACTAGCGGCTACAATGAGCAGTTCTTC. Protein: CASSLAWTSGYNEQFF.